This TCR beta chain was sequenced for a study of cytomegalovirus exposure and HLA in healthy donors. General study findings and limits: A previous analysis found most TCR beta V segments productive roughly 87% or roughly 30% of the time.

A word on this clone: Its target is not known.

Germline values: CDR1 SGHDN, CDR2 FVKESK. Between the trimmed V and J ends, which lost 4 bases and 0 bases, there was a span of 13 bases. This CDR3 has 16 residues. Both 60 Vbeta primers and 13 Jbeta primers went into the PCR. Assay: immunoSEQ multiplex PCR; the TCRdb copy retains only in-frame clones and omits some. The sample table sets out about 67,000 clones. The chain has TRBV14 and TRBJ1-3, with D possibly TRBD1 on 5 matching bases. Sequencing was done on a sample of PBMCs. The receptor comes from a man aged 30-40 years in good health and CMV-seropositive. As DNA, the CDR3 is TGTGCCAGCAGCCTCAACGGCGGGACCTCTGGAAACACCATATATTTT. It is translated as CASSLNGGTSGNTIYF.